Presented here are 32 T cell receptor beta chains from one specimen sequenced in a study of T cells after yellow fever vaccination. MiXCR was run by TCRdb on the 5' RACE reads, yielding one entry per CDR3 protein. The table has 340,000 or so distinct CDR3 sequences, around 12% seen once. The sample here was CD4+ T cells sorted from PBMCs, taken 15 days after the yellow fever booster vaccination. These receptors all stem from a man aged 18 to 35 who received the YFV17D yellow fever vaccine.

This chain joins TRBV20-1 and TRBJ1-4, with 7 bases identical to TRBD1. The CDR3 runs to 15 residues. The germline V gene has CDR1 DFQATT and CDR2 SNEGSKA (reference sequence). Trimming took 3 bases from V and 4 from J; bases not matched to a gene: 8. The DNA of the CDR3 is TGCAGTGCTAGGAATGCAGGGGGAGATAATGAAAAACTGTTTTTT. It specifies CSARNAGGDNEKLFF.

The chain has TRBV10-3 and TRBJ2-2; D remains ambiguous. The V gene lost 7 bases and the J gene lost 2 bases, with 8 bases spanning the gap. Germline CDR1 and CDR2: ENHRY and SYGVKD. The CDR3 totals 13 residues. The CDR3 DNA follows: TGTGCCATCAAGGGTCTTAACACCGGGGAGCTGTTTTTT. Its protein product is CAIKGLNTGELFF.

The chain joins TRBV5-1 to TRBJ1-1; TRBD1 might be the D (6 bases). V lost 3 bases, J lost 0 bases, and 9 bases lay in between. Germline CDR1 is SGHRS and CDR2 is YFSETQ. CDR3 length: 14 amino acids. In DNA, the CDR3 is TGCGCCAGCAGCTGGGGGGCGGTGAACACTGAAGCTTTCTTT. Translated: CASSWGAVNTEAFF.

The chain employs TRBV12-3 or TRBV12-4 and TRBJ1-2; 8 bases agree with TRBD1. The CDR3 spans 14 residues. V was clipped by 6 bases and J by 3 bases; unmatched bases: 6. The CDR3 nucleotides are TGTGCCAGCAGGGGGGACAGGCGGGACTATGGCTACACCTTC. Translated: CASRGDRRDYGYTF.

V and J are TRBV12-3 or TRBV12-4 and TRBJ2-1; perhaps TRBD2 as D (7 bases). With 3 bases removed from V and 7 bases from J, the gap between germline ends came to 13 bases. This CDR3 is 14 amino acids long. The CDR3 nucleotides read TGTGCCAGCAGTTTTGGCAGGGGACTAAATGAGCAGTTCTTC. As protein: CASSFGRGLNEQFF.

This clonotype was recorded a few times. The chain employs TRBV7-2 and TRBJ2-1, with TRBD2 matching 10 bases. The V gene's germline CDR1 is SGHTA and CDR2 FQGNSA. J was trimmed by 6 bases and V by 0 bases; bases with no gene match: 5. The CDR3 covers 16 residues. DNA for the CDR3: TGTGCCAGCAGCTTAGCGTCTCTAGCGGGGGTCAATGAGCAGTTCTTC. It translates to CASSLASLAGVNEQFF.

V gene TRBV6-2 or TRBV6-3 combines with J gene TRBJ2-1; the D is unclear. Between the trimmed V and J ends, which lost 2 bases and 6 bases, there was a span of 2 bases. This CDR3 is 11 amino acids long. Per the germline V gene, CDR1 is MNHEY and CDR2 is SVGEGT. The CDR3 nucleotides read TGTGCCAGCAGTTACGGCAATGAGCAGTTCTTC. Encoded protein: CASSYGNEQFF.

V usage is TRBV4-1 and J usage is TRBJ1-6; TRBD1 matches 12 bases. Per germline, CDR1 MGHRA and CDR2 YSYEKL. Germline trimming cut 3 bases from V and 5 bases from J; bases unmatched to any gene: 8. This CDR3 is built from 18 residues. The CDR3 region is CASSQSPGQGADNSPLHF. The CDR3, as DNA: TGCGCCAGCAGCCAGTCTCCGGGACAGGGGGCCGATAATTCACCCCTCCACTTT.

The chain joins TRBV5-4 to TRBJ2-6, with a tentative D call TRBD2 (7 bases). CDR1 is SGHNT and CDR2 is YYREEE in the germline V gene (reference sequence). This CDR3 spans 18 amino acids. Trimming shortened V by 0 bases and J by 2 bases, and 15 bases separated the two germline ends. The chain's CDR3 is CASSLGLREGAGANVLTF. The DNA for the CDR3 is TGTGCCAGCAGCTTGGGTCTCAGGGAGGGGGCTGGGGCCAACGTCCTGACTTTC.

The table lists this clonotype with a few counts. The chain carries TRBV7-9 and TRBJ2-3; D may be TRBD2 (6 bases). The V gene's germline CDR1 is SEHNR and CDR2 FQNEAQ (reference sequence). Trimming removed 1 base at V and 7 bases at J, with 27 bases between. CDR3 size: 19 residues. The CDR3 DNA follows: TGTGCCAGCAGCTTAGAGGCCCGGGGGAGCCCGGGGAGGAGGTATACGCAGTATTTT. This gives the protein CASSLEARGSPGRRYTQYF.

This clonotype has just a few counts. The J gene is TRBJ1-5, the V gene TRBV7-9; TRBD1 aligns across 7 bases. The CDR3 contains 15 residues. Trimming removed 5 bases from V and 9 bases from J; junction bases left unmatched: 13. Germline V lookup: CDR1 SEHNR, CDR2 FQNEAQ (reference sequence). CDR3 DNA: TGTGCCAGCAGCCCGTTGCCAGGGGGGATGTGGCCCCAGCATTTT. Its translation is CASSPLPGGMWPQHF.

The chain couples TRBV24-1 to TRBJ2-1; 7 nucleotides agree with TRBD1. Trimming removed 7 bases from V and 0 bases from J; junction bases left unmatched: 8. Germline CDR1 is KGHDR and CDR2 is SFDVKD. The CDR3 extends over 16 amino acids. The DNA of the CDR3 is TGTGCCACCAGCGGGACAGAGACCAGCTCCTACAATGAGCAGTTCTTC. Translated, it gives CATSGTETSSYNEQFF.

The table lists this clonotype with a few counts. This chain uses TRBV5-1 with TRBJ1-1; 10 positions agree with TRBD1. The V gene's germline CDR1 is SGHRS and CDR2 YFSETQ. The ends lost 1 base at V and 4 bases at J; junction bases unmatched: 4. The CDR3 spans 15 residues. The chain's CDR3 is CASSLMTGGPTEAFF. CDR3 nucleotide sequence: TGCGCCAGCAGCTTGATGACAGGGGGCCCCACTGAAGCTTTCTTT.

This clonotype was picked up many times. This chain uses TRBV6-2 or TRBV6-3 with TRBJ2-1, with TRBD2 identical over 7 bases. V was pared by 6 bases and J by 4 bases, with 3 bases of the junction left unmatched. CDR1 and CDR2 from the germline V gene are MNHEY and SVGEGT. There are 13 residues in the CDR3. CDR3 DNA sequence: TGTGCCAGCAGGGGGGGGTCTTACAATGAGCAGTTCTTC. Encoded protein: CASRGGSYNEQFF.

Only a few counts were recorded for this clonotype. The chain links TRBV5-1 to TRBJ2-6; D ambiguous. The germline V gene encodes CDR1 SGHRS and CDR2 YFSETQ. The V gene lost 3 bases and the J gene lost 2 bases, with 6 bases spanning the gap. The CDR3 has 14 amino acids. In nucleotides, the CDR3 is TGCGCCAGCAGCTCAGATCCTGGGGCCAACGTCCTGACTTTC. Translating it yields CASSSDPGANVLTF. Complete variable domain (other parts from reference TRBV5-1 and TRBJ2-6): KAGVTQTPRYLIKTRGQQVTLSCSPISGHRSVSWYQQTPGQGLQFLFEYFSETQRNKGNFPGRFSGRQFSNSRSEMNVSTLELGDSALYLCASSSDPGANVLTFGAGSRLTVL.

This chain links TRBV20-1 with TRBJ1-1; tentative D call: TRBD1 (5 bases). From germline, CDR1 is DFQATT and CDR2 SNEGSKA (reference sequence). Trimming stripped 3 bases from V and 3 bases from J, with 11 bases between. The CDR3 has 13 residues. CDR3 protein: CSASRTRDTEAFF. CDR3 bases: TGCAGTGCTAGCAGGACACGGGACACTGAAGCTTTCTTT.

This clonotype was seen at least ten times. This rearrangement joins TRBV5-1 to TRBJ2-1, with 8 bases that match TRBD1. V dropped 5 bases and J dropped 0; count of bases not matched to a gene: 10. Germline V gene lookup returns CDR1 SGHRS and CDR2 YFSETQ. The CDR3 loop spans 17 amino acids. The CDR3 region is CASRRGQGDSSYNEQFF. For the CDR3, the DNA is TGCGCCAGCAGACGAGGACAGGGAGATAGCTCCTACAATGAGCAGTTCTTC.

This clonotype was observed a handful of times. The CDR3 DNA sequence: TGCGCCAGCAGGACGTCCCAGGAGGACAGCAATCAGCCCCAGCATTTT. It is translated as CASRTSQEDSNQPQHF. The V call is TRBV5-1, the J call TRBJ1-5, with unresolved D. The V gene lost 5 bases and the J gene lost 1 base, with 16 bases spanning the gap. This CDR3 has 16 amino acids. Germline CDR1 reads SGHRS; CDR2 reads YFSETQ. Full variable domain (remainder filled in from reference TRBV5-1 and TRBJ1-5): KAGVTQTPRYLIKTRGQQVTLSCSPISGHRSVSWYQQTPGQGLQFLFEYFSETQRNKGNFPGRFSGRQFSNSRSEMNVSTLELGDSALYLCASRTSQEDSNQPQHFGDGTRLSIL.

This clonotype occurred many times. The chain links TRBV5-1 to TRBJ2-5; possibly TRBD1 or TRBD2 for D (5 bases each). V shed 1 base and J shed 3 bases, with 13 bases lying between them. The CDR3 loop spans 15 amino acids. Germline CDR1 reads SGHRS; CDR2 reads YFSETQ. The CDR3 DNA reads TGCGCCAGCAGCTTGTATCACCGGGGCAAAGAGACCCAGTACTTC. Protein product: CASSLYHRGKETQYF.

This clonotype occurred a few times. The V and J genes are TRBV7-8 and TRBJ2-7; a possible D gene is TRBD2 (6 bases). CDR1 is SGHVS and CDR2 is FQNEAQ in the germline V gene. The CDR3 runs 15 residues. The V end was cut by 5 bases, the J end by 3 bases, with 17 bases between. CDR3 sequence reads: CASSPGVAESYEQYF. The CDR3 bases are TGTGCCAGCAGCCCTGGGGTAGCGGAGAGCTACGAGCAGTACTTC.

The V and J genes are TRBV7-2 and TRBJ1-6, with 8 positions matching TRBD1. Germline lookup yields CDR1 SGHTA and CDR2 FQGNSA. The CDR3 runs to 16 residues. Trimming at V came to 1 base and at J to 10 bases, leaving 9 bases not matched to a gene. This chain's CDR3 is CASSLGDRGVGSPLHF. The CDR3 DNA follows: TGTGCCAGCAGCTTAGGAGACAGGGGTGTCGGCTCACCCCTCCACTTT.

This clonotype was detected a few times. The chain carries TRBV20-1 and TRBJ2-7; 12 bases fit TRBD2. The CDR3 covers 14 residues. V was pared by 6 bases and J by 1 base, with 4 bases of the junction left unmatched. The germline V gene encodes CDR1 DFQATT and CDR2 SNEGSKA (reference sequence). The CDR3 DNA reads as TGCAGTGCCCACGGACTAGCGGGATCCTACGAGCAGTACGTC. This gives the protein CSAHGLAGSYEQYV.

This clonotype was seen a few times. The CDR3: CASSKQGYNEQFF. The CDR3 DNA follows: TGTGCCAGCAGCAAACAGGGGTACAATGAGCAGTTCTTC. The chain employs TRBV11-3 and TRBJ2-1, with 7 positions matching TRBD1. The trim removed 5 bases at V and 4 bases at J, leaving 2 bases unmatched. The CDR3 spans 13 residues. Germline values: CDR1 SGHNT, CDR2 YENEEA.

This clonotype was counted many times. V usage is TRBV24-1 and J usage is TRBJ2-1, with TRBD2 matching 9 bases. The CDR3 has 16 amino acids. The junction had 12 bases not matched to a gene; V was cut back by 6 bases and J by 7 bases. The germline V gene has CDR1 KGHDR and CDR2 SFDVKD. The CDR3 here is CATSPPGAGGLNEQFF. CDR3 coding DNA: TGTGCCACCAGTCCACCCGGGGCGGGGGGGCTTAATGAGCAGTTCTTC.

This clonotype was counted a few times. The V gene is TRBV7-9, the J gene TRBJ1-1, with no clear D. The germline CDR1 and CDR2 sequences are SEHNR and FQNEAQ (reference sequence). The CDR3 covers 15 residues. Trimming left V 5 bases short and J 4 bases short, with 17 bases between. This chain's CDR3 is CASSRLSGPGTEAFF. The CDR3, as DNA: TGTGCCAGCAGCCGCCTGAGCGGTCCGGGCACTGAAGCTTTCTTT. Drawing the rest from reference TRBV7-9 and TRBJ1-1, the complete variable domain is DTGVSQNPRHKITKRGQNVTFRCDPISEHNRLYWYRQTLGQGPEFLTYFQNEAQLEKSRLLSDRFSAERPKGSFSTLEIQRTEQGDSAMYLCASSRLSGPGTEAFFGQGTRLTVV.

CDR3 amino acids: CASSDDRNTEAFF. The DNA for the CDR3 is TGTGCCAGCTCAGATGACAGGAACACTGAAGCTTTCTTT. The V gene is TRBV18, the J gene TRBJ1-1, with D possibly TRBD1 on 5 matching bases. The CDR3 runs 13 residues. Germline V CDR1 and CDR2: KGHSH, LQKENI. V was trimmed by 5 bases and J by 1 base, leaving 8 bases between them.

The rearrangement uses TRBV7-8 and TRBJ1-2; D not resolved. This CDR3 has 17 amino acids. Deletions cut 4 bases from V and 1 base from J, with 19 bases between. Germline-derived CDR1 and CDR2 are SGHVS and FQNEAQ. The DNA of the CDR3 is TGTGCCAGCAGCTCAGGCGGAGGGTGGCAGAATAACTATGGCTACACCTTC. This codes for CASSSGGGWQNNYGYTF. Full variable domain (remainder filled in from reference TRBV7-8 and TRBJ1-2): GAGVSQSPRYKVAKRGQDVALRCDPISGHVSLFWYQQALGQGPEFLTYFQNEAQLDKSGLPSDRFFAERPEGSVSTLKIQRTQQEDSAVYLCASSSGGGWQNNYGYTFGSGTRLTVV.

The sample holds many counts of this clonotype. This chain links TRBV11-2 with TRBJ1-1; D remains ambiguous. In germline, CDR1 is SGHAT, CDR2 FQNNGV. Trimming removed 0 bases at V and 7 bases at J, with 9 bases between. The CDR3 loop spans 13 amino acids. The CDR3, as DNA: TGTGCCAGCAGCTTAGACCGCCACGGTGAAGCTTTCTTT. As protein: CASSLDRHGEAFF.

The chain recombines TRBV7-7 with TRBJ2-5; the D is unclear. The CDR3 is 13 residues long. V lost 0 bases, J lost 5 bases, and 7 bases lay in between. Germline assignment: CDR1 SSHAT and CDR2 FNYEAQ (reference sequence). CDR3 nucleotide sequence: TGTGCCAGCAGCTTAGCGGGCCTGGAGACCCAGTACTTC. It is translated as CASSLAGLETQYF.

This chain links TRBV9 with TRBJ1-1; 9 bases align to TRBD1. Germline CDR1 reads SGDLS; CDR2 reads YYNGEE. This CDR3 comprises 19 residues. Trimming cost V 0 bases and J 0 bases; bases outside gene matches: 12. The CDR3 loop is CASSVAVQGANSMNTEAFF. The DNA for the CDR3 is TGTGCCAGCAGCGTAGCAGTACAGGGGGCGAATTCGATGAACACTGAAGCTTTCTTT.

This rearrangement joins TRBV6-6 to TRBJ2-3; TRBD1 matches 9 bases. Germline V gene lookup returns CDR1 MNHNY and CDR2 SVGAGI (reference sequence). The CDR3 has 15 residues. The V segment lost 6 bases and the J segment 2 bases; nucleotides outside the gene matches: 6. The CDR3 nucleotides are TGTGCCAGCAGGCCGGGACAGGGCCACACAGATACGCAGTATTTT. Its translation is CASRPGQGHTDTQYF.

This clonotype has a handful of counts. The V call is TRBV7-2, the J call TRBJ2-1; no clear D. The CDR3 length is 13 residues. Trimming removed 4 bases from V and 3 bases from J, with 7 bases in between. CDR1 is SGHTA and CDR2 is FQGNSA in the germline V gene. The CDR3 here is CASSYAGYNEQFF. CDR3 sequence (DNA): TGTGCCAGCAGCTATGCAGGCTACAATGAGCAGTTCTTC.